This is a list of T cell receptor beta chains from one sample in a study of shared clonotypes between healthy human individuals. The table came from immunoSEQ multiplex PCR; TCRdb's copy has only in-frame clones and leaves some out. Among roughly 810,000 clones listed, about 96% were seen once. The sample comprised naive CD8+ T cells sorted from blood. These receptors were collected from a man aged 30-40 years in good health. Each CDR3 is given with its conserved first and last residue. The D gene is left open where the match is weak. The listing skips clone size in some rows; elsewhere it reads once, few, many or a size class.

j_call: TRBJ2-7
d_call: TRBD2
v_call: TRBV9
cdr3_length: 15
clone_size: -
cdr3_aa: CASSVGLAGDNEQYF
cdr3_nt: TGTGCCAGCAGCGTAGGACTAGCGGGAGACAACGAGCAGTACTTC

j_call: TRBJ2-7
d_call: TRBD2
v_call: TRBV7-9
cdr3_length: 13
clone_size: -
cdr3_aa: CASRPGGDYEQYF
cdr3_nt: TGTGCCAGCAGGCCCGGGGGGGACTACGAGCAGTACTTC

j_call: TRBJ1-4
d_call: TRBD1
v_call: TRBV7-9
cdr3_length: 16
clone_size: -
cdr3_aa: CASSTPGDSNNEKLFF
cdr3_nt: TGTGCCAGCAGCACCCCGGGGGACAGCAATAATGAAAAACTGTTTTTT

j_call: TRBJ2-6
d_call: -
v_call: TRBV9
cdr3_length: 17
clone_size: once
cdr3_aa: CASSAAEQVFGANVLTF
cdr3_nt: TGTGCCAGCAGCGCAGCGGAACAGGTGTTTGGGGCCAACGTCCTGACTTTC

j_call: TRBJ2-7
d_call: TRBD2
v_call: TRBV7-9
cdr3_length: 16
clone_size: once
cdr3_aa: CASSSLAGLSSYEQYF
cdr3_nt: TGTGCCAGCAGCTCCTTAGCGGGGCTGAGCTCCTACGAGCAGTACTTC

j_call: TRBJ2-1
d_call: TRBD1
v_call: TRBV12-5
cdr3_length: 18
clone_size: -
cdr3_aa: CASGLVFTGTGGLDEQFF
cdr3_nt: TGTGCTAGTGGTTTGGTATTCACCGGGACAGGGGGCCTGGATGAGCAGTTCTTC

j_call: TRBJ2-7
d_call: TRBD1
v_call: TRBV9
cdr3_length: 14
clone_size: -
cdr3_aa: CASSFDRGAYEQYF
cdr3_nt: TGTGCCAGCAGCTTCGACAGGGGTGCCTACGAGCAGTACTTC

j_call: TRBJ2-7
d_call: TRBD2
v_call: TRBV7-2
cdr3_length: 14
clone_size: -
cdr3_aa: CASSFGGLAYEQYF
cdr3_nt: TGTGCCAGCAGCTTTGGAGGACTAGCCTACGAGCAGTACTTC

j_call: TRBJ2-5
d_call: TRBD2
v_call: TRBV29-1
cdr3_length: 15
clone_size: -
cdr3_aa: CSAITGTSGQETQYF
cdr3_nt: TGCAGCGCCATAACCGGGACTAGCGGACAAGAGACCCAGTACTTC

j_call: TRBJ2-1
d_call: TRBD2
v_call: TRBV7-6
cdr3_length: 17
clone_size: once
cdr3_aa: CASSFGSGTSGHGEQFF
cdr3_nt: TGTGCCAGCAGCTTTGGGTCCGGGACTAGCGGGCATGGTGAGCAGTTCTTC

j_call: TRBJ2-7
d_call: -
v_call: TRBV29-1
cdr3_length: 13
clone_size: -
cdr3_aa: CSVYQGSSYEQYF
cdr3_nt: TGCAGCGTCTACCAGGGGAGCTCCTACGAGCAGTACTTC

j_call: TRBJ2-7
d_call: -
v_call: TRBV6-1
cdr3_length: 14
clone_size: -
cdr3_aa: CASSDIQSSYEQYF
cdr3_nt: TGTGCCAGCAGTGATATACAGAGCTCCTACGAGCAGTACTTC

j_call: TRBJ2-7
d_call: -
v_call: TRBV28
cdr3_length: 16
clone_size: -
cdr3_aa: CASSIPGDGGTYEQYF
cdr3_nt: TGTGCCAGCAGTATACCCGGAGACGGCGGAACCTACGAGCAGTACTTC

j_call: TRBJ2-5
d_call: TRBD2
v_call: TRBV4-1
cdr3_length: 15
clone_size: -
cdr3_aa: CASSLRLAKRETQYF
cdr3_nt: TGCGCCAGCAGCCTTCGACTAGCGAAAAGAGAGACCCAGTACTTC

j_call: TRBJ2-4
d_call: -
v_call: TRBV1
cdr3_length: 17
clone_size: once
cdr3_aa: CTSSQDRIELAKNIQYF
cdr3_nt: TGCACCAGCAGCCAAGATCGAATCGAACTAGCCAAAAACATTCAGTACTTC

j_call: TRBJ1-1
d_call: -
v_call: TRBV2
cdr3_length: 12
clone_size: -
cdr3_aa: CASSDHPTEAFF
cdr3_nt: TGTGCCAGCAGTGACCACCCCACTGAAGCTTTCTTT

j_call: TRBJ2-7
d_call: -
v_call: TRBV7-9
cdr3_length: 16
clone_size: -
cdr3_aa: CASSSQTDSRFYEQYF
cdr3_nt: TGTGCCAGCAGCTCCCAGACGGACAGCCGTTTCTACGAGCAGTACTTC

j_call: TRBJ2-7
d_call: TRBD1
v_call: TRBV25-1
cdr3_length: 11
clone_size: once
cdr3_aa: CASRTGGEQYF
cdr3_nt: TGTGCCAGCAGGACAGGGGGCGAGCAGTACTTC

j_call: TRBJ2-7
d_call: TRBD1
v_call: TRBV29-1
cdr3_length: 14
clone_size: once
cdr3_aa: CSVEWGQGGREQYF
cdr3_nt: TGCAGCGTTGAGTGGGGACAGGGGGGTCGGGAGCAGTACTTC

j_call: TRBJ2-1
d_call: -
v_call: TRBV4-2
cdr3_length: 16
clone_size: -
cdr3_aa: CASSQVGLNLYNEQFF
cdr3_nt: TGTGCCAGCAGCCAGGTTGGACTCAATCTCTACAATGAGCAGTTCTTC

j_call: TRBJ2-5
d_call: TRBD1
v_call: TRBV7-8
cdr3_length: 15
clone_size: once
cdr3_aa: CASSLDTGQGETQYF
cdr3_nt: TGTGCCAGCAGCTTAGACACGGGACAGGGGGAGACCCAGTACTTC

j_call: TRBJ2-3
d_call: -
v_call: TRBV14
cdr3_length: 15
clone_size: -
cdr3_aa: CASSLGRSSTDTQYF
cdr3_nt: TGTGCCAGCAGCCTGGGGAGGAGCAGCACAGATACGCAGTATTTT

j_call: TRBJ2-6
d_call: -
v_call: TRBV15
cdr3_length: 14
clone_size: -
cdr3_aa: CATSHNSGANVLTF
cdr3_nt: TGTGCCACCAGCCACAACTCTGGGGCCAACGTCCTGACTTTC

j_call: TRBJ1-4
d_call: -
v_call: TRBV19
cdr3_length: 19
clone_size: -
cdr3_aa: CASSIEIDWTPQTNEKLFF
cdr3_nt: TGTGCCAGTAGTATAGAGATTGATTGGACACCTCAAACTAATGAAAAACTGTTTTTT

j_call: TRBJ2-6
d_call: -
v_call: TRBV27
cdr3_length: 18
clone_size: few
cdr3_aa: CASSTYWGGKERANVLTF
cdr3_nt: TGTGCCAGCAGCACCTACTGGGGCGGGAAAGAGAGGGCCAACGTCCTGACTTTC

j_call: TRBJ2-7
d_call: -
v_call: TRBV5-1
cdr3_length: 15
clone_size: -
cdr3_aa: CASSSERHLSYEQYF
cdr3_nt: TGCGCCAGCAGCTCGGAGCGACACCTCTCCTACGAGCAGTACTTC